The 9 T cell receptor beta chains presented below share a single source sample, sequenced in a study of blood T cell repertoires in COVID-19. Sequencing was performed with immunoSEQ multiplex PCR; in TCRdb, only in-frame clones are kept and a portion is missing. The sample shows fewer than 110,000 clones, more than 80% of them seen only once. Sequences were obtained from peripheral blood. The receptors shown here come from a woman aged 55 to 70 with acute or convalescent COVID-19.

This chain connects TRBV3-1 (or the pseudogene TRBV3-2) to TRBJ1-6; TRBD1 is a possible D gene (5 bases). Germline V gives CDR1 LGHDT, CDR2 YNNKEL (reference sequence). The ends were cut back, 4 bases at V and 9 bases at J, with 13 bases in the middle. CDR3 length equals 14 residues. CDR3 nucleotides: TGTGCCAGCAGCCCAGGGAGGCTACGTTCACCCCTCCACTTT. It encodes CASSPGRLRSPLHF.

The chain links TRBV9 to TRBJ2-1; TRBD1 is a possible D gene (6 bases). Per germline, CDR1 SGDLS and CDR2 YYNGEE. V dropped 0 bases and J dropped 3 bases, with 10 bases sitting between them. CDR3 size: 15 residues. CDR3 bases: TGTGCCAGCAGCGTAGCCGGACAGAGCTACAATGAGCAGTTCTTC. This codes for CASSVAGQSYNEQFF.

The chain combines TRBV24-1 with TRBJ2-2; TRBD2 aligns across 7 bases. V was clipped by 7 bases and J by 7 bases; unmatched bases: 8. Germline V gene sequence: CDR1 KGHDR, CDR2 SFDVKD. The length of the CDR3 is 14 residues. The CDR3 protein is CATSESGVGGELFF. DNA of the CDR3: TGTGCCACCAGCGAGAGCGGGGTTGGCGGGGAGCTGTTTTTT.

The chain is built from TRBV12-5 and TRBJ1-5; 10 nucleotides line up with TRBD1. The CDR3 contains 17 residues. V lost 1 base and J lost 1; bases outside the gene matches: 4. Looked up from germline, CDR1 is LGHNT and CDR2 is FRNRAP. CDR3 nucleotides: TGTGCTAGTGGTTTGGCAGACAGGGGGCAGAGCAATCAGCCCCAGCATTTT. Amino acid sequence: CASGLADRGQSNQPQHF.

The chain carries TRBV19 and TRBJ1-1; no definite D call. With 1 base removed from V and 4 bases from J, the gap between germline ends came to 13 bases. The germline gives CDR1 LNHDA, CDR2 SQIVND (reference sequence). The CDR3 loop spans 15 amino acids. The CDR3 DNA reads TGTGCCAGTAGTATAGTCGCGGGATCAAGCACTGAAGCTTTCTTT. Its translation: CASSIVAGSSTEAFF.

The CDR3 sequence is CASSLRQGFTGELFF. CDR3 sequence (DNA): TGCGCCAGCAGCTTGCGACAGGGATTCACCGGGGAGCTGTTTTTT. The gene calls are TRBV5-1 and TRBJ2-2, with 7 positions matching TRBD1. The V gene's germline CDR1 is SGHRS and CDR2 YFSETQ. The CDR3 spans 15 residues. Losses at the gene ends were 1 base for V and 4 bases for J; bases not matched to a gene: 4.

This chain links TRBV24-1 with TRBJ2-1; TRBD2 matches at 12 bases. Germline V gene lookup returns CDR1 KGHDR and CDR2 SFDVKD. V trimming: 2 bases; J trimming: 2 bases; junction bases outside the gene matches: 9. The CDR3 extends over 19 amino acids. This CDR3 is CATSDSPTSGRITYNEQFF. The CDR3 DNA sequence: TGTGCCACCAGTGATTCCCCCACTAGCGGGAGGATAACCTACAATGAGCAGTTCTTC.

The gene calls are TRBV28 and TRBJ2-1; D is uncertain. The germline V gene has CDR1 MDHEN and CDR2 SYDVKM. This CDR3 is built from 13 residues. V was cut by 6 bases and J by 1 base, with 7 bases left in between. CDR3 nucleotides: TGTGCCAGCAGATCAGCGTCCTACAATGAGCAGTTCTTC. It is translated as CASRSASYNEQFF.

DNA for the CDR3: TGCGCCAGCAGCTTGGAGCCGTCCAATGAGCAGTTCTTC. This translates into CASSLEPSNEQFF. The chain recombines TRBV5-1 with TRBJ2-1; D call uncertain. Germline lookup yields CDR1 SGHRS and CDR2 YFSETQ. V lost 0 bases to trimming and J lost 6 bases, with 7 bases between them. The CDR3 loop spans 13 amino acids. Together with reference TRBV5-1 and TRBJ2-1, the CDR3 gives the full variable domain: KAGVTQTPRYLIKTRGQQVTLSCSPISGHRSVSWYQQTPGQGLQFLFEYFSETQRNKGNFPGRFSGRQFSNSRSEMNVSTLELGDSALYLCASSLEPSNEQFFGPGTRLTVL.